Presented here are 23 T cell receptor beta chains from one specimen sequenced in a study of CD8 T cells in ankylosing spondylitis (TCRdb year 2017). Receptor libraries were prepared by 5' RACE. The run used an Illumina HiSeq 2500. The public reads were reprocessed in TCRdb via fastp at Q25 and MiXCR, keeping in-frame beta chains. For every CDR3 protein sequence, its rows merge into one entry that carries the most common genes and DNA. For this sample there are approximately 220,000 distinct CDR3 sequences; roughly 24% appear just once. Just over 6.5% of the sample is in the top ten clones. Source material: blood, either unsorted or a sorted T cell fraction (not recorded which). The receptors were sampled from a male donor with ankylosing spondylitis or in good health (not recorded which).

This clonotype was recorded at least ten times. V and J are TRBV20-1 and TRBJ1-1, with D tentatively TRBD1 (6 bases). This CDR3 comprises 14 residues. V lost 4 bases and J 0 bases, leaving 12 bases between the germline ends. In germline, CDR1 is DFQATT, CDR2 SNEGSKA (reference sequence). CDR3 amino acids: CSAKQGPMNTEAFF. The CDR3 nucleotides read TGCAGTGCTAAACAGGGTCCCATGAACACTGAAGCTTTCTTT.

This sequence joins TRBV23-1 and TRBJ2-1; a weak D match, TRBD1 (5 bases). TRBV23-1 is annotated as an ORF whose role is uncertain. This CDR3 comprises 14 residues. Between the trimmed V and J ends, which lost 4 bases and 7 bases, there was a span of 14 bases. CDR3 sequence: CASSRGHKGNEQFF. For the CDR3, the DNA is TGCGCCAGCAGTCGCGGACACAAGGGAAATGAGCAGTTCTTC.

This clonotype was counted at least ten times. The V gene is TRBV9, the J gene TRBJ2-1; perhaps D is TRBD1 or TRBD2 (5 bases each). The CDR3 totals 16 residues. The germline V and J ends were trimmed by 0 bases and 5 bases, with 15 bases remaining between them. Germline CDR1 and CDR2: SGDLS and YYNGEE. CDR3 coding DNA: TGTGCCAGCAGCGTAGAGGGGAGAGCGCCGGACAATGAGCAGTTCTTC. Protein: CASSVEGRAPDNEQFF.

The table lists this clonotype with many counts. V gene TRBV5-8 combines with J gene TRBJ2-3; 9 positions agree with TRBD1. The CDR3 contains 15 residues. With V trimmed by 6 bases and J by 5 bases, 10 bases remained unmatched. Germline assignment: CDR1 SGHTS and CDR2 YDEGEE. The CDR3 DNA follows: TGTGCCAGCAAAAGATCCGGGACAGGGTTAGATACGCAGTATTTT. Translated: CASKRSGTGLDTQYF.

The chain recombines TRBV20-1 with TRBJ2-3, with D maybe TRBD1 (5 bases). The CDR3 extends over 13 amino acids. The V gene lost 5 bases and the J gene lost 5 bases, with 14 bases spanning the gap. Germline V gene lookup returns CDR1 DFQATT and CDR2 SNEGSKA (reference sequence). The DNA for the CDR3 is TGCAGTGCTCCTGACGGCGGACAAGATACGCAGTATTTT. It is translated as CSAPDGGQDTQYF.

CDR3 sequence reads: CSARDLGARDQPQHF. The CDR3 nucleotides are TGCAGTGCTAGAGATTTGGGGGCGCGAGATCAGCCCCAGCATTTT. The genes are TRBV20-1 and TRBJ1-5, with D possibly matching TRBD1 (6 bases). Per germline, CDR1 DFQATT and CDR2 SNEGSKA (reference sequence). This CDR3 spans 15 amino acids. Trimming removed 0 bases at V and 5 bases at J, with 14 bases between.

In regard to this clonotype: A read error may explain this, as a much larger clone is one base away. The genes are TRBV6-6 and TRBJ2-7; D might be TRBD1 (6 bases). Germline values: CDR1 MNHNY, CDR2 SVGAGI (reference sequence). This CDR3 region has 13 residues. For the CDR3, the DNA is TGTGCCAGCAGAACAGGGACAACCTACGATCAGTACTTC. This codes for CASRTGTTYDQYF.

This clonotype occurred many times. The rearrangement uses TRBV7-9 and TRBJ2-3; D not certain. The CDR3 runs 14 residues. V was pared by 5 bases and J by 3 bases, with 12 bases between. The germline gives CDR1 SEHNR, CDR2 FQNEAQ (reference sequence). The CDR3 loop reads CASSLYTITDTQYF. In DNA, the CDR3 is TGTGCCAGCAGCCTTTATACCATTACAGATACGCAGTATTTT.

This clonotype has ten or more counts. The chain recombines TRBV5-1 with TRBJ1-2, with no clear D. Germline lookup yields CDR1 SGHRS and CDR2 YFSETQ. Trimming left V 4 bases short and J 2 bases short, with 12 bases between. This CDR3 comprises 14 residues. The CDR3 reads CASSPGGRNYGYTF. The CDR3 nucleotides read TGCGCCAGCAGCCCAGGTGGCAGAAACTATGGCTACACCTTC.

The chain joins TRBV29-1 to TRBJ2-2; D is uncertain. The CDR3 runs to 14 residues. V was pared by 4 bases and J by 6 bases, with 15 bases between. Germline V CDR1 and CDR2: SQVTM, ANQGSEA. The CDR3 loop reads CSVVVRTSPGELFF. As DNA, the CDR3 is TGCAGCGTTGTCGTCCGGACCTCTCCCGGGGAGCTGTTTTTT.

This clonotype showed up just a few times. The genes are TRBV7-3 and TRBJ2-3, with a possible D match to TRBD1 (6 bases). This CDR3 spans 16 amino acids. Trimming left V 2 bases short and J 2 bases short, with 14 bases between. Germline CDR1 is SGHTA and CDR2 is FQGTGA. DNA for the CDR3: TGTGCCAGCAGCTTACAGGGGACCTCTAACACAGATACGCAGTATTTT. Translated: CASSLQGTSNTDTQYF.

This clonotype showed up many times. The chain links TRBV5-1 to TRBJ2-4; 8 bases fit TRBD1. The CDR3 has 15 amino acids. The J segment lost 6 bases and the V segment lost 4 bases, leaving 9 bases of the junction unmatched. The V gene's germline CDR1 is SGHRS and CDR2 YFSETQ. In DNA form, the CDR3 reads TGCGCCAGCAGCGGTAACAGGGGGAAGGCAAACATTCAGTACTTC. Residues: CASSGNRGKANIQYF.

This clonotype was detected many times. The rearrangement uses TRBV7-8 and TRBJ2-1; 7 bases align to TRBD1. Germline-derived CDR1 and CDR2 are SGHVS and FQNEAQ. This CDR3 has 14 residues. V was clipped by 0 bases and J by 9 bases; unmatched bases: 5. The DNA of the CDR3 is TGTGCCAGCAGCTTAGCGGAAGGGGGCAGTGAGCAGTTCTTC. This sequence encodes CASSLAEGGSEQFF. The entire variable domain, with the rest obtained from reference TRBV7-8 and TRBJ2-1, is as follows: GAGVSQSPRYKVAKRGQDVALRCDPISGHVSLFWYQQALGQGPEFLTYFQNEAQLDKSGLPSDRFFAERPEGSVSTLKIQRTQQEDSAVYLCASSLAEGGSEQFFGPGTRLTVL.

The table lists this clonotype with many counts. V gene TRBV5-1 combines with J gene TRBJ1-5, with D unclear. Per the germline V gene, CDR1 is SGHRS and CDR2 is YFSETQ. Trimming cost V 2 bases and J 0 bases, with 3 bases left between them. The CDR3 consists of 13 residues. DNA for the CDR3: TGCGCCAGCAGCTTCGATAGCAATCAGCCCCAGCATTTT. Encoded protein: CASSFDSNQPQHF.

This clonotype has ten or more counts. V and J are TRBV9 and TRBJ2-1, with D tentatively TRBD1 (6 bases). Germline-derived CDR1 and CDR2 are SGDLS and YYNGEE. The CDR3 length is 13 residues. V lost 1 base and J 6 bases, leaving 8 bases between the germline ends. CDR3 sequence (DNA): TGTGCCAGCAGCGTAATAGGGGGCAATGAGCAGTTCTTC. This translates into CASSVIGGNEQFF. The full variable domain, completed using reference TRBV9 and TRBJ2-1, is DSGVTQTPKHLITATGQRVTLRCSPRSGDLSVYWYQQSLDQGLQFLIQYYNGEERAKGNILERFSAQQFPDLHSELNLSSLELGDSALYFCASSVIGGNEQFFGPGTRLTVL.

This clonotype has just a few counts. V gene TRBV19 combines with J gene TRBJ2-7, with TRBD2 matching 11 bases. J was trimmed by 6 bases and V by 4 bases; bases with no gene match: 2. Germline V gene lookup returns CDR1 LNHDA and CDR2 SQIVND (reference sequence). CDR3 length: 13 residues. In nucleotides, the CDR3 is TGTGCCAGTAGTAACCTAGCGGGAGGCGAGCAGTACTTC. It is translated as CASSNLAGGEQYF.

The sample holds many counts of this clonotype. This sequence joins TRBV7-2 and TRBJ1-3, with TRBD1 matching 7 bases. The CDR3 is made up of 15 amino acids. Germline trimming cut 5 bases from V and 2 bases from J; bases unmatched to any gene: 6. Per the germline V gene, CDR1 is SGHTA and CDR2 is FQGNSA. The CDR3 DNA sequence: TGTGCCAGCAGCGCCTGGGACAGCCCTGGAAACACCATATATTTT. Translating it yields CASSAWDSPGNTIYF. Full variable domain (rest looked up from reference TRBV7-2 and TRBJ1-3): GAGVSQSPSNKVTEKGKDVELRCDPISGHTALYWYRQSLGQGLEFLIYFQGNSAPDKSGLPSDRFSAERTGGSVSTLTIQRTQQEDSAVYLCASSAWDSPGNTIYFGEGSWLTVV.

The chain couples TRBV7-9 to TRBJ2-7, with 7 positions matching TRBD2. This CDR3 region has 14 residues. V dropped 5 bases and J dropped 6; count of bases not matched to a gene: 10. CDR1 and CDR2 from the germline V gene are SEHNR and FQNEAQ (reference sequence). The CDR3 region is CASSTTVGGSEQYF. Written as DNA, the CDR3 is TGTGCCAGCAGCACCACAGTGGGGGGGTCCGAGCAGTACTTC.

This clonotype was recorded a few times. The chain is built from TRBV6-5 and TRBJ2-1, with no clear D. This CDR3 has 14 amino acids. CDR1 and CDR2 from the germline V gene are MNHEY and SVGAGI. V lost 0 bases and J lost 6, with 9 bases in between. The CDR3 sequence is CASSYSRLGNEQFF. The CDR3 coding sequence is TGTGCCAGCAGTTACTCGAGGCTAGGCAATGAGCAGTTCTTC.

V usage is TRBV7-3 and J usage is TRBJ2-2, with 11 nucleotides matching TRBD1. V lost 5 bases to trimming and J lost 0 bases; unmatched junction nucleotides: 2. The V gene's germline CDR1 is SGHTA and CDR2 FQGTGA. This CDR3 has 16 amino acids. Written as DNA, the CDR3 is TGTGCCAGCAGCACGGGACAGGGGGCGAACACCGGGGAGCTGTTTTTT. Its translation is CASSTGQGANTGELFF.

This clonotype has a count of ten or more. The genes are TRBV29-1 and TRBJ2-1, with 12 positions matching TRBD2. V lost 6 bases to trimming and J lost 8 bases; unmatched junction nucleotides: 8. Germline V CDR1 and CDR2: SQVTM, ANQGSEA. The CDR3 totals 14 residues. The CDR3 spells CSVFTSGRFYEQFF. CDR3 bases: TGCAGCGTATTCACTAGCGGGAGGTTCTATGAGCAGTTCTTC.

This clonotype was detected many times. The V and J genes are TRBV11-2 and TRBJ2-7; tentative D call: TRBD2 (6 bases). The CDR3 extends over 14 amino acids. V dropped 0 bases and J dropped 3 bases, with 9 bases sitting between them. Looked up from germline, CDR1 is SGHAT and CDR2 is FQNNGV. CDR3: CASSLDRRGYEQYF. The CDR3 nucleotides read TGTGCCAGCAGCTTAGATAGGCGGGGCTACGAGCAGTACTTC.

In this sample, this clonotype turned up many times. The rearrangement uses TRBV25-1 and TRBJ2-3, with D uncertain. In germline, CDR1 is MGHDK, CDR2 SYGVNS. The ends were cut back, 2 bases at V and 5 bases at J, with 11 bases in the middle. CDR3 length: 14 residues. The CDR3 reads CASSEVGTRDTQYF. As DNA, the CDR3 is TGTGCCAGCAGTGAAGTGGGCACACGAGATACGCAGTATTTT.